This T cell receptor beta chain was captured in a study of blood T cells in healthy people across ages. Findings and limits, study-wide: Not knowing donor CMV status may have confounded expanded clonotype changes.

Primers used in a second PCR of roughly 6 to 12 cycles were a sample-barcoded 5' primer and a J-beta primer mix. TCRdb used MiXCR to reprocess the 5' RACE reads, holding one entry per CDR3 protein. The sample has 1.5 million to 2 million distinct CDR3 sequences; 49% are singletons. Notes on this clonotype: Its antigen remains unknown.

CDR3 length: 15 residues. The ends were cut back, 1 base at V and 10 bases at J, with 17 bases in the middle. Per the germline V gene, CDR1 is DFQATT and CDR2 is SNEGSKA (reference sequence). The sequence was collected from a woman in her thirties or forties in good health. The chain couples TRBV20-1 to TRBJ1-6; tentatively, D is TRBD1 (5 bases). Source material: blood. CDR3 sequence: CSARGGQGVGSPLHF. The CDR3 coding sequence is TGCAGTGCTAGAGGGGGTCAAGGGGTAGGCTCACCCCTCCACTTT.